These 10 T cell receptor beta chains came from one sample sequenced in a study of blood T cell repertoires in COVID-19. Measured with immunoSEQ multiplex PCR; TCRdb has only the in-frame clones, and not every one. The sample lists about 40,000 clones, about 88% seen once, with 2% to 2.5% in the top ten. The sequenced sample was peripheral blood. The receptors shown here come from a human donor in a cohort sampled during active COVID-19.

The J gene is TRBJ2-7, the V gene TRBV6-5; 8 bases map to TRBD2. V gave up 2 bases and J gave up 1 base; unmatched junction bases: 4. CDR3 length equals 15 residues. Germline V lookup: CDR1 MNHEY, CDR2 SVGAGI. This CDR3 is CASSYRAGESYEQYF. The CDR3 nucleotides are TGTGCCAGCAGTTACCGAGCGGGGGAATCCTACGAGCAGTACTTC.

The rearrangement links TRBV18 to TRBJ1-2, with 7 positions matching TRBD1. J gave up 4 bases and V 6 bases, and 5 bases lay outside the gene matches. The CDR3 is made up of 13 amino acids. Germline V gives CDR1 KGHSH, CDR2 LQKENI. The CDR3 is CASSMTGSYGYTF. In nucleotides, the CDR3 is TGTGCCAGCTCCATGACAGGGAGCTATGGCTACACCTTC. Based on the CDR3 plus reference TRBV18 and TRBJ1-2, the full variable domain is NAGVMQNPRHLVRRRGQEARLRCSPMKGHSHVYWYRQLPEEGLKFMVYLQKENIIDESGMPKERFSAEFPKEGPSILRIQQVVRGDSAAYFCASSMTGSYGYTFGSGTRLTVV.

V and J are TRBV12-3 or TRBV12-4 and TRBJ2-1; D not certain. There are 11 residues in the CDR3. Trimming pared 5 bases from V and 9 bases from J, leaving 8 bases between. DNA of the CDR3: TGTGCCAGCAGTAGTTCGGTTGAGCAGTTCTTC. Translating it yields CASSSSVEQFF.

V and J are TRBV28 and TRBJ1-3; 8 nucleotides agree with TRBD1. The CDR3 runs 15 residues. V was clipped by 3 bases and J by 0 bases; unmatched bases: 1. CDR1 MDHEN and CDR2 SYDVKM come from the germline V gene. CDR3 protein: CASSLDRVSGNTIYF. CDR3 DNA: TGTGCCAGCAGTTTGGACAGGGTCTCTGGAAACACCATATATTTT.

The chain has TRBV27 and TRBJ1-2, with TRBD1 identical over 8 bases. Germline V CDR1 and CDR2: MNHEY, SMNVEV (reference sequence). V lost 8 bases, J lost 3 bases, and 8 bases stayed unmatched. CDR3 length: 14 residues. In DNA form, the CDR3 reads TGTGCCAGCGGCTCCGGGACAGGATACTATGGCTACACCTTC. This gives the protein CASGSGTGYYGYTF.

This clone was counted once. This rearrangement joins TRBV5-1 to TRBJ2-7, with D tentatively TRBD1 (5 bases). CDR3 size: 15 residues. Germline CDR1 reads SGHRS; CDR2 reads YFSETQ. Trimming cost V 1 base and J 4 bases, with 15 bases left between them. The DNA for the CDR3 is TGCGCCAGCAGCTTGAGACAGCCTGGTGGGTACGAGCAGTACTTC. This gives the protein CASSLRQPGGYEQYF.

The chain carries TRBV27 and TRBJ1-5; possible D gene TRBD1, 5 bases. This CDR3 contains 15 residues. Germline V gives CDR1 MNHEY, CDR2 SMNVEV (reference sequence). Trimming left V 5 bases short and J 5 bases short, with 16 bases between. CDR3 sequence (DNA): TGTGCCAGCAGTGCCCCGGGGACTGCATATCAGCCCCAGCATTTT. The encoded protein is CASSAPGTAYQPQHF.

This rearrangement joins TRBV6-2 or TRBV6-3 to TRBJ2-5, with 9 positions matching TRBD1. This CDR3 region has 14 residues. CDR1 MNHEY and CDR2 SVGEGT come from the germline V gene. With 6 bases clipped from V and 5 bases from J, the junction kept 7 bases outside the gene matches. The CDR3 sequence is CASSPGQGRETQYF. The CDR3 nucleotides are TGTGCCAGCAGCCCGGGACAGGGCCGGGAGACCCAGTACTTC.

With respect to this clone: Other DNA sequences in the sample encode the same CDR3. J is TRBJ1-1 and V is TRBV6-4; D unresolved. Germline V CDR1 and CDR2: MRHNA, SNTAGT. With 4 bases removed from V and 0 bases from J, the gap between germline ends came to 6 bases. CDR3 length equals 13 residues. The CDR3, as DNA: TGTGCCAGCAGTGTCGGGGTGAACACTGAAGCTTTCTTT. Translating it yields CASSVGVNTEAFF.

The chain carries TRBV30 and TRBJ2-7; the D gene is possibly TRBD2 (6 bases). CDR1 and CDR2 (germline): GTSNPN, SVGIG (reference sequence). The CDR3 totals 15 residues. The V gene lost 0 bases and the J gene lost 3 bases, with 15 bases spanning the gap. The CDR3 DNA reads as TGTGCCTGGAGTGTCTCTCGGGAGATTCACTACGAGCAGTACTTC. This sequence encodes CAWSVSREIHYEQYF.